These 2 T cell receptor beta chains were sequenced from one sample in a study of blood T cells in healthy people across ages. A second about 6 to 12 cycle PCR used barcoded and J-beta primers. A single record per CDR3 protein comes from TCRdb applying MiXCR to the 5' RACE reads. This table has about 1.5 million distinct CDR3 sequences, less than 45% appearing once. Sequenced input: blood. These receptors were collected from a woman under 30 in good health.

This clonotype was seen a few times. This chain uses TRBV10-3 with TRBJ2-7; 10 bases match TRBD2. Germline CDR1 ENHRY, CDR2 SYGVKD. This CDR3 has 16 residues. The V segment lost 0 bases and the J segment 2 bases; nucleotides outside the gene matches: 4. CDR3 nucleotides: TGTGCCATCAGTGAGTCTCTAACTAGCGGGACCTACGAGCAGTACTTC. It is translated as CAISESLTSGTYEQYF.

This chain joins TRBV4-3 and TRBJ1-2, with TRBD1 matching over 7 bases. CDR3 size: 14 residues. V lost 0 bases to trimming and J lost 8 bases; unmatched junction nucleotides: 6. Germline loops: CDR1 LGHNA, CDR2 YSLEER. Here the CDR3 DNA reads TGCGCCAGCAGCCAAGATCGTACAGGGGAAGGCTACACCTTC. This sequence encodes CASSQDRTGEGYTF.